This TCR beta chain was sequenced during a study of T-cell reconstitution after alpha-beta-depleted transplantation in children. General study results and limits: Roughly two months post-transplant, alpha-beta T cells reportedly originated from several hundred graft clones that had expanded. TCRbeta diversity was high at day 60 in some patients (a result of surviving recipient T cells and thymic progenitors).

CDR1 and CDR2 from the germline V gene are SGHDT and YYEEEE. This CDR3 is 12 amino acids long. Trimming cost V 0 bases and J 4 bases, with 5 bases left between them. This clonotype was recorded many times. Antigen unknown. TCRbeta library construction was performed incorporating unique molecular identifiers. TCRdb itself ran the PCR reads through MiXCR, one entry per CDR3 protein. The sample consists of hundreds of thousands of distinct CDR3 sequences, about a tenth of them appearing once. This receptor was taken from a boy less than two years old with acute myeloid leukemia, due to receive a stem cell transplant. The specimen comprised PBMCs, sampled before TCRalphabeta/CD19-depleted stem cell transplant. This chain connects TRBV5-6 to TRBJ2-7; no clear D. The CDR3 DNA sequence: TGTGCCAGCAGCTTGGAGGAGTACGAGCAGTACTTC. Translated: CASSLEEYEQYF.